This TCR beta chain emerged from a study of blood T cell repertoires in COVID-19. The CDR3 runs 15 residues. V lost 7 bases to trimming and J lost 7 bases, with 19 bases between them. Germline V gene data show CDR1 as KGHDR and CDR2 as SFDVKD. Sequenced by immunoSEQ multiplex PCR; TCRdb stores in-frame clones only, minus some. The sample holds a few hundred thousand clones, approximately 78% seen once. The V gene is TRBV24-1, the J gene TRBJ2-1, with D possibly being TRBD2 (6 bases). This clonotype originated in a woman aged 70-85 years with COVID-19, enrolled during active disease. The sequenced sample was peripheral blood. CDR3 protein: CATSGRGTRGNEQFF. The CDR3 nucleotides are TGTGCCACCAGCGGCCGGGGGACCCGGGGGAATGAGCAGTTCTTC.